Below are 19 T cell receptor beta chains sequenced from a single sample in a study of Ad26.COV2.S vaccination and SARS-CoV-2 variants. This table comes from immunoSEQ multiplex PCR, and its TCRdb copy is limited to in-frame clones, with some not included. This table has about 440,000 clones, 90% appearing once. Sample treatment: some 20 received Ad26.COV2.S at low or high dose, single or two shots; 5 received placebo; per-sample allocation not given. Specimen acquisition occurred on day 63 following the initial vaccine or placebo injection. The input for sequencing was peripheral blood, taken in a trial of Ad26.COV2.S vaccine versus placebo. These receptors all come from a person aged 18-60 years who received the Ad26.COV2.S COVID-19 vaccine or a placebo.

Concerning this clone itself: Distinct nucleotide sequences in the sample also encode this CDR3. The rearrangement joins TRBV19 to TRBJ2-6, with TRBD2 as a possible D gene (5 bases). V lost 1 base and J lost 1, with 5 bases in between. The germline V gene encodes CDR1 LNHDA and CDR2 SQIVND (reference sequence). The CDR3 consists of 15 residues. CDR3 sequence: CASSIGGSGANVLTF. The CDR3 coding sequence is TGTGCCAGTAGTATAGGAGGGTCTGGGGCCAACGTCCTGACTTTC.

DNA of the CDR3: TGTGCCAGCAGCCCGACAGGGGTTGGAGAGACCCAGTACTTC. This sequence encodes CASSPTGVGETQYF. The chain is built from TRBV11-3 and TRBJ2-5; 8 bases match TRBD1. The CDR3 consists of 14 residues. Germline lookup yields CDR1 SGHNT and CDR2 YENEEA. The V gene end was trimmed by 5 bases and the J gene end by 4 bases; junction bases not matched to a gene: 6.

The V gene is TRBV13, the J gene TRBJ2-7; D is tentatively TRBD1 or TRBD2 (5 bases each). The germline V gene encodes CDR1 PRHDT and CDR2 FYEKMQ (reference sequence). The V and J ends lost 5 bases and 2 bases respectively, with 16 bases between them. The CDR3 extends over 15 amino acids. The CDR3 protein is CASSPEGRAPYEQYF. CDR3 nucleotides: TGTGCCAGCAGCCCAGAGGGCAGGGCTCCCTACGAGCAGTACTTC. The variable domain in full, completed from reference TRBV13 and TRBJ2-7, reads AAGVIQSPRHLIKEKRETATLKCYPIPRHDTVYWYQQGPGQDPQFLISFYEKMQSDKGSIPDRFSAQQFSDYHSELNMSSLELGDSALYFCASSPEGRAPYEQYFGPGTRLTVT.

The V call is TRBV27, the J call TRBJ2-3; unclear D gene. CDR3 length: 13 residues. V was trimmed by 6 bases and J by 2 bases, leaving 9 bases between them. In germline, CDR1 is MNHEY, CDR2 SMNVEV (reference sequence). The CDR3 sequence: CASRIQITDTQYF. Written as DNA, the CDR3 is TGTGCCAGCAGGATACAAATCACAGATACGCAGTATTTT.

The V and J genes are TRBV7-6 and TRBJ1-5; possibly TRBD1 for D (5 bases). This CDR3 contains 17 residues. Trimming removed 3 bases at V and 6 bases at J, with 21 bases between. Germline V CDR1 and CDR2: SGHVS, FNYEAQ. In nucleotides, the CDR3 is TGTGCCAGCAGCTTGGGATCCGGGACCCAAGGTACTCAGCCCCAGCATTTT. Translation: CASSLGSGTQGTQPQHF.

This rearrangement joins TRBV5-1 to TRBJ1-4; D may be TRBD1 (5 bases). Germline values: CDR1 SGHRS, CDR2 YFSETQ. V was shortened by 1 base and J by 7 bases, with 20 bases between the two germline ends. The CDR3 has 17 residues. CDR3 sequence reads: CASSLTGPPRRAEKLFF. CDR3 nucleotide sequence: TGCGCCAGCAGCTTGACAGGACCCCCGCGCAGGGCTGAAAAACTGTTTTTT.

J is TRBJ2-4 and V is TRBV5-1, with 10 bases that match TRBD1. Germline CDR1 and CDR2: SGHRS and YFSETQ. V lost 7 bases, J lost 8 bases, and 9 bases stayed unmatched. This CDR3 region has 14 residues. DNA of the CDR3: TGCGCCAGCGGAGTAGAGGACAGGGGGGACATTCAGTACTTC. This translates into CASGVEDRGDIQYF.

V is TRBV5-8 and J is TRBJ2-1; 9 bases match TRBD1. Germline V gene sequence: CDR1 SGHTS, CDR2 YDEGEE. The CDR3 loop spans 16 amino acids. V gave up 4 bases and J gave up 8 bases; unmatched junction bases: 13. The CDR3 sequence: CASSEIGWDRAYEQFF. CDR3 in DNA: TGTGCCAGCAGCGAGATTGGGTGGGACAGGGCGTATGAGCAGTTCTTC.

The chain uses TRBV28 and TRBJ1-1, with 7 bases aligning to TRBD1. Germline V gene sequence: CDR1 MDHEN, CDR2 SYDVKM. CDR3 length equals 14 residues. The junction had 3 bases not matched to a gene; V was cut back by 5 bases and J by 0 bases. The CDR3 region is CASSPGTVNTEAFF. CDR3 DNA: TGTGCCAGCAGTCCCGGGACAGTGAACACTGAAGCTTTCTTT.

The chain employs TRBV27 and TRBJ1-6; D gene uncertain. V lost 1 base to trimming and J lost 10 bases, with 8 bases between them. Germline assignment: CDR1 MNHEY and CDR2 SMNVEV (reference sequence). The CDR3 has 13 amino acids. CDR3 coding DNA: TGTGCCAGCAGTTTATTGGGAGTATCACCCCTCCACTTT. Its translation: CASSLLGVSPLHF.

The chain couples TRBV7-9 to TRBJ2-3; D unresolved. Germline loops: CDR1 SEHNR, CDR2 FQNEAQ (reference sequence). V dropped 1 base and J dropped 0 bases, with 11 bases sitting between them. CDR3 length: 16 residues. The CDR3: CASSLVAFQSTDTQYF. CDR3 nucleotide sequence: TGTGCCAGCAGCTTAGTGGCGTTCCAAAGCACAGATACGCAGTATTTT. The variable domain in full, completed from reference TRBV7-9 and TRBJ2-3, reads DTGVSQNPRHKITKRGQNVTFRCDPISEHNRLYWYRQTLGQGPEFLTYFQNEAQLEKSRLLSDRFSAERPKGSFSTLEIQRTEQGDSAMYLCASSLVAFQSTDTQYFGPGTRLTVL.

The chain uses TRBV28 and TRBJ2-3, with D maybe TRBD2 (5 bases). Germline V gene sequence: CDR1 MDHEN, CDR2 SYDVKM. V was pared by 2 bases and J by 2 bases, with 11 bases between. The CDR3 spans 15 residues. The CDR3 DNA follows: TGTGCCAGCAGTTTAGACGACTATAACACAGATACGCAGTATTTT. Protein: CASSLDDYNTDTQYF.

This clone was counted once. The chain employs TRBV28 and TRBJ2-7; 8 nucleotides match TRBD1. Germline CDR1 and CDR2: MDHEN and SYDVKM. CDR3 length: 14 amino acids. J gave up 5 bases and V 4 bases, and 7 bases lay outside the gene matches. CDR3 sequence reads: CASSSGTGIDEQYF. Here the CDR3 DNA reads TGTGCCAGCAGTTCCGGGACAGGTATAGACGAGCAGTACTTC. Drawing the rest from reference TRBV28 and TRBJ2-7, the complete variable domain is DVKVTQSSRYLVKRTGEKVFLECVQDMDHENMFWYRQDPGLGLRLIYFSYDVKMKEKGDIPEGYSVSREKKERFSLILESASTNQTSMYLCASSSGTGIDEQYFGPGTRLTVT.

This clone occurred once. The chain carries TRBV27 and TRBJ1-1, with 9 nucleotides matching TRBD1. This CDR3 has 16 residues. Germline loops: CDR1 MNHEY, CDR2 SMNVEV (reference sequence). Trimming took 6 bases from V and 1 from J; bases not matched to a gene: 9. The CDR3 sequence is CASSPSPGQGNTEAFF. The CDR3 DNA reads TGTGCCAGCAGCCCAAGTCCGGGACAGGGGAACACTGAAGCTTTCTTT.

The chain couples TRBV3-1 (or the pseudogene TRBV3-2) to TRBJ2-7; weak D call: TRBD2 (6 bases). Germline loops: CDR1 LGHDT, CDR2 YNNKEL (reference sequence). The CDR3 covers 14 residues. Trimming shortened V by 4 bases and J by 6 bases, and 16 bases separated the two germline ends. The CDR3 coding sequence is TGTGCCAGCAGCCCCGGGACTTCCCTTCGCGAGCAGTACTTC. This codes for CASSPGTSLREQYF.

V is TRBV27 and J is TRBJ1-1; D gene uncertain. The CDR3 is 13 amino acids. Germline V gives CDR1 MNHEY, CDR2 SMNVEV (reference sequence). V lost 5 bases and J lost 0, with 7 bases in between. The CDR3 sequence: CASSPSMNTEAFF. CDR3 nucleotide sequence: TGTGCCAGCAGTCCTTCAATGAACACTGAAGCTTTCTTT.

This sequence joins TRBV5-4 and TRBJ2-2; 11 positions match TRBD2. CDR3 length equals 16 residues. Per the germline V gene, CDR1 is SGHNT and CDR2 is YYREEE (reference sequence). Trimming took 1 base from V and 3 from J; bases not matched to a gene: 2. CDR3 sequence reads: CASSLPSGRYTGELFF. CDR3 bases: TGTGCCAGCAGCTTGCCTAGCGGGAGGTACACCGGGGAGCTGTTTTTT.

The chain couples TRBV29-1 to TRBJ1-1; perhaps TRBD1 as D (5 bases). The CDR3 extends over 11 amino acids. Trimming pared 3 bases from V and 4 bases from J, leaving 6 bases between. Germline CDR1 is SQVTM and CDR2 is ANQGSEA. The CDR3 loop is CSVDGGTEAFF. CDR3 DNA: TGCAGCGTTGATGGGGGCACTGAAGCTTTCTTT.

The genes are TRBV7-2 and TRBJ2-1; 8 nucleotides match TRBD2. Germline CDR1 and CDR2: SGHTA and FQGNSA. After removal of 1 base from V and 7 bases from J, the junction contained 12 bases not matched to a gene. The CDR3 runs to 17 residues. The CDR3 spells CASSLDGSGILGNEQFF. The DNA of the CDR3 is TGTGCCAGCAGCTTAGATGGTAGCGGGATATTAGGTAATGAGCAGTTCTTC.